The next 32 T cell receptor beta chains were all read from a single sample in a study of hypomethylating agent response in myelodysplastic syndrome. Some clones are missing from TCRdb's copy, which holds only in-frame ones; the method was immunoSEQ multiplex PCR. The sample carries fewer than 2,000 clones, approximately 83% recorded once. The starting material was bone marrow, obtained before or after starting hypomethylating agent treatment for myelodysplastic syndrome (not recorded which). The receptors originated from a human donor with myelodysplastic syndrome.

This clone has a handful of counts. The chain uses TRBV7-2 and TRBJ1-1; no definite D call. The V gene lost 5 bases and the J gene lost 1 base, with 8 bases spanning the gap. The CDR3 extends over 13 amino acids. CDR1 SGHTA and CDR2 FQGNSA come from the germline V gene. For the CDR3, the DNA is TGTGCCAGCAGCCCAAGGCCGAACACTGAAGCTTTCTTT. Its protein product is CASSPRPNTEAFF.

The V call is TRBV19, the J call TRBJ2-7; maybe TRBD1 (5 bases). CDR3 length equals 11 residues. Germline CDR1 and CDR2: LNHDA and SQIVND (reference sequence). V was pared by 9 bases and J by 6 bases, with 12 bases between. The CDR3 bases are TGTGCCAGCCGTCAGGGCCGCGAGCAGTACTTC. Residues: CASRQGREQYF.

The CDR3 DNA reads as TGTGCCAGCAGCTCACGATCTCATGGACAGGTCAACACTGAAGCTTTCTTT. Translating it yields CASSSRSHGQVNTEAFF. V and J are TRBV11-2 and TRBJ1-1; 7 bases map to TRBD1. The germline gives CDR1 SGHAT, CDR2 FQNNGV. Trimming at V came to 4 bases and at J to 2 bases, leaving 13 bases not matched to a gene. This CDR3 is 17 amino acids long. Together with reference TRBV11-2 and TRBJ1-1, the CDR3 gives the full variable domain: EAGVAQSPRYKIIEKRQSVAFWCNPISGHATLYWYQQILGQGPKLLIQFQNNGVVDDSQLPKDRFSAERLKGVDSTLKIQPAKLEDSAVYLCASSSRSHGQVNTEAFFGQGTRLTVV.

In its sample, this clone was seen once. The CDR3 bases are TGTGCCAGCAGCGGGGAAGGCATAGGGAATGAAGCTTTCTTT. It encodes CASSGEGIGNEAFF. This chain joins TRBV9 and TRBJ1-1; D unresolved. Germline loops: CDR1 SGDLS, CDR2 YYNGEE. The CDR3 is 14 residues long. V lost 3 bases and J 7 bases, leaving 16 bases between the germline ends.

The count of this clone is one. This chain connects TRBV25-1 to TRBJ1-1; no clear D. The CDR3 is made up of 15 amino acids. Germline assignment: CDR1 MGHDK and CDR2 SYGVNS. Trimming removed 1 base at V and 9 bases at J, with 18 bases between. This CDR3 reads CASSELPDRDQKAFF. CDR3 nucleotide sequence: TGTGCCAGCAGTGAATTGCCGGATCGGGATCAGAAAGCTTTCTTT.

The CDR3 bases are TGCGCCAGCAGCCGAGACGGACAGGGGGGGTCGTCAGGAAACACCATATATTTT. As protein: CASSRDGQGGSSGNTIYF. The chain couples TRBV4-1 to TRBJ1-3; 10 bases are a match to TRBD1. Germline V CDR1 and CDR2: MGHRA, YSYEKL. Unmatched junction bases numbered 13, after V lost 4 bases and J lost 4 bases. The CDR3 consists of 18 residues.

The CDR3 protein is CAWRRGVYGYTF. CDR3 DNA sequence: TGTGCCTGGAGAAGGGGAGTCTATGGCTACACCTTC. The genes are TRBV30 and TRBJ1-2, with D possibly matching TRBD1 (5 bases). Germline V gene lookup returns CDR1 GTSNPN and CDR2 SVGIG (reference sequence). Trimming removed 3 bases at V and 4 bases at J, with 9 bases between. This CDR3 contains 12 residues.

The V and J genes are TRBV7-9 and TRBJ1-4; TRBD1 matches at 7 bases. The germline V gene encodes CDR1 SEHNR and CDR2 FQNEAQ (reference sequence). The trim removed 2 bases at V and 7 bases at J, leaving 7 bases unmatched. The CDR3 spans 15 residues. The CDR3 region has the DNA TGTGCCAGCAGCTTATTGTACAGGGGTGGTGAAAAACTGTTTTTT. This sequence encodes CASSLLYRGGEKLFF.

The gene calls are TRBV10-2 and TRBJ1-2; D gene uncertain. The ends were cut back, 2 bases at V and 3 bases at J, with 16 bases in the middle. The CDR3 is made up of 16 amino acids. Germline values: CDR1 WSHSY, CDR2 SAAADI. In nucleotides, the CDR3 is TGCGCCAGCAGTGAGCCCCACCGGACTCGATACTATGGCTACACCTTC. Amino acid sequence: CASSEPHRTRYYGYTF.

This rearrangement joins TRBV11-3 to TRBJ2-1, with 10 bases identical to TRBD2. CDR1 and CDR2 from the germline V gene are SGHNT and YENEEA. The ends lost 1 base at V and 8 bases at J; junction bases unmatched: 17. This CDR3 has 19 residues. CDR3 nucleotides: TGTGCCAGCAGCTTAGGGGGAGCGGGGCTAGCGGGAGTCGGGTATGAGCAGTTCTTC. Encoded protein: CASSLGGAGLAGVGYEQFF.

The chain carries TRBV5-6 and TRBJ2-3, with D perhaps matching TRBD2 (5 bases). Germline lookup yields CDR1 SGHDT and CDR2 YYEEEE. The CDR3 runs 16 residues. V gave up 0 bases and J gave up 2 bases, with 13 bases separating them. Here the CDR3 DNA reads TGTGCCAGCAGCTTGGGCGCGGGTGAGACCACAGATACGCAGTATTTT. The encoded protein is CASSLGAGETTDTQYF.

The chain recombines TRBV4-3 with TRBJ1-4, with D uncertain. This CDR3 has 13 amino acids. Germline loops: CDR1 LGHNA, CDR2 YSLEER. V was clipped by 0 bases and J by 7 bases, with 6 bases between them. CDR3 amino acids: CASSQENGEKLFF. The DNA of the CDR3 is TGCGCCAGCAGCCAAGAGAATGGTGAAAAACTGTTTTTT.

The chain combines TRBV18 with TRBJ1-1, with unresolved D. Germline V gene data show CDR1 as KGHSH and CDR2 as LQKENI. The V and J ends lost 2 bases and 4 bases respectively, with 14 bases between them. The CDR3 sequence is 15 residues long. The DNA of the CDR3 is TGTGCCAGCTCACCAGGGTCGGGGTTGGGCACTGAAGCTTTCTTT. It specifies CASSPGSGLGTEAFF.

The chain employs TRBV5-6 and TRBJ1-5; D is perhaps TRBD1 (5 bases). Between the trimmed V and J ends, which lost 1 base and 7 bases, there was a span of 15 bases. The germline gives CDR1 SGHDT, CDR2 YYEEEE. This CDR3 is built from 15 residues. CDR3 nucleotides: TGTGCCAGCAGCTTGTCGGCAGGGCTAAGCCAGCCCCAGCATTTT. Translating gives CASSLSAGLSQPQHF.

The V and J genes are TRBV28 and TRBJ2-7, with D perhaps matching TRBD1 (6 bases). Per germline, CDR1 MDHEN and CDR2 SYDVKM. The CDR3 is 14 residues long. The ends were cut back, 3 bases at V and 0 bases at J, with 9 bases in the middle. DNA of the CDR3: TGTGCCAGCAGTTTGGGACACAGCTCCTACGAGCAGTACTTC. It codes for CASSLGHSSYEQYF.

The rearrangement uses TRBV27 and TRBJ2-4, with 11 bases identical to TRBD1. The CDR3 has 15 amino acids. The V and J ends lost 6 bases and 7 bases, in that order; junction bases with no gene match: 8. Germline V gene sequence: CDR1 MNHEY, CDR2 SMNVEV (reference sequence). CDR3 in amino acids: CASRPRTGGDNIQYF. DNA for the CDR3: TGTGCCAGCAGACCACGGACAGGGGGCGACAACATTCAGTACTTC.

The rearrangement uses TRBV19 and TRBJ2-2; 7 bases line up with TRBD2. This CDR3 region has 15 residues. Germline V gene sequence: CDR1 LNHDA, CDR2 SQIVND (reference sequence). V lost 3 bases, J lost 5 bases, and 6 bases stayed unmatched. CDR3 in DNA: TGTGCCAGTAGTATGCACGGGGAGGGGACCGGGGAGCTGTTTTTT. It codes for CASSMHGEGTGELFF.

The chain carries TRBV27 and TRBJ2-6; D not resolved. V was shortened by 3 bases and J by 0 bases, with 0 bases between the two germline ends. There are 13 residues in the CDR3. The germline gives CDR1 MNHEY, CDR2 SMNVEV (reference sequence). CDR3 sequence (DNA): TGTGCCAGCAGTTTCTCTGGGGCCAACGTCCTGACTTTC. Amino acid sequence: CASSFSGANVLTF.

The chain has TRBV2 and TRBJ2-5, with D possibly TRBD1 on 6 matching bases. This CDR3 comprises 14 residues. Trimming removed 8 bases from V and 5 bases from J, with 18 bases in between. Per germline, CDR1 SNHLY and CDR2 FYNNEI. CDR3 sequence (DNA): TGTGCCAGCGGGGGACATTCCCCTGAGGAGACCCAGTACTTC. Amino acids: CASGGHSPEETQYF.

This rearrangement joins TRBV18 to TRBJ2-2; the match to TRBD1 covers 9 bases. The V gene's germline CDR1 is KGHSH and CDR2 LQKENI. This CDR3 is built from 18 residues. V was clipped by 3 bases and J by 4 bases; unmatched bases: 12. CDR3 nucleotides: TGTGCCAGCTCACCGAGAATCGACAGGGGGTTGGCCACCGGGGAGCTGTTTTTT. This translates into CASSPRIDRGLATGELFF.

This chain connects TRBV10-3 to TRBJ2-7, with 9 positions matching TRBD1. The trim removed 8 bases at V and 4 bases at J, leaving 9 bases unmatched. The V gene's germline CDR1 is ENHRY and CDR2 SYGVKD. The CDR3 covers 14 residues. This CDR3 reads CAIGGQGKSYEQYF. The CDR3 DNA follows: TGTGCCATCGGGGGACAGGGAAAGTCGTACGAGCAGTACTTC.

The V call is TRBV13, the J call TRBJ2-2; D unclear. Trimming took 5 bases from V and 1 from J, leaving 11 bases between them. This CDR3 region has 15 residues. The germline gives CDR1 PRHDT, CDR2 FYEKMQ (reference sequence). CDR3 sequence: CASSLGRWNTGELFF. The CDR3, as DNA: TGTGCCAGCAGCCTCGGGCGCTGGAACACCGGGGAGCTGTTTTTT.

In regard to this clone: At one end the junction does not follow the germline gene, possibly because of a read error. V and J are TRBV6-5 and TRBJ1-2, with 8 bases identical to TRBD1. Germline loops: CDR1 MNHEY, CDR2 SVGAGI. The CDR3 is 14 amino acids. The DNA of the CDR3 is TGTGCCAGCAGCCTAGGGGCAGGGGGCGGTGGCCACACCTTC. Residues: CASSLGAGGGGHTF.

The chain joins TRBV7-2 to TRBJ1-1, with 9 positions matching TRBD1. The germline V gene has CDR1 SGHTA and CDR2 FQGNSA. V lost 5 bases, J lost 5 bases, and 6 bases stayed unmatched. The CDR3 has 14 residues. The CDR3, as DNA: TGTGCCAGCAGCGCACAGGGGGCTGGGACTGAAGCTTTCTTT. Amino acids: CASSAQGAGTEAFF.

The chain combines TRBV15 with TRBJ1-5, with 11 positions matching TRBD1. This CDR3 comprises 16 residues. With V trimmed by 1 base and J by 2 bases, 1 base remained unmatched. Germline loops: CDR1 LNHNV, CDR2 YYDKDF (reference sequence). CDR3 in amino acids: CATSRGDRGGNQPQHF. The CDR3 DNA sequence: TGTGCCACCAGCAGAGGGGACAGGGGGGGCAATCAGCCCCAGCATTTT.

This clone has more than one count but fewer than ten. V usage is TRBV7-3 and J usage is TRBJ1-2, with TRBD1 identical over 9 bases. Germline-derived CDR1 and CDR2 are SGHTA and FQGTGA. The CDR3 is 13 residues long. V lost 5 bases, J lost 8 bases, and 6 bases stayed unmatched. The chain's CDR3 is CASSKQGAQGYTF. The CDR3 DNA reads TGTGCCAGCAGCAAACAGGGGGCGCAAGGCTACACCTTC.

The V and J genes are TRBV7-9 and TRBJ2-7, with D possibly matching TRBD2 (6 bases). Germline V lookup: CDR1 SEHNR, CDR2 FQNEAQ (reference sequence). Trimming removed 1 base at V and 2 bases at J, with 12 bases between. This CDR3 has 15 residues. CDR3 amino acids: CASSLVLAFTYEQYF. CDR3 bases: TGTGCCAGCAGCTTAGTCCTAGCGTTTACCTACGAGCAGTACTTC.

The chain uses TRBV7-9 and TRBJ1-4; D uncertain. Per the germline V gene, CDR1 is SEHNR and CDR2 is FQNEAQ (reference sequence). The V end was cut by 6 bases, the J end by 8 bases, with 19 bases between. The CDR3 contains 15 residues. In DNA, the CDR3 is TGTGCCAGCAGACATACGGCGGGGTTGGGCGAAAAACTGTTTTTT. Protein product: CASRHTAGLGEKLFF.

The J gene is TRBJ1-2, the V gene TRBV9; tentative D call: TRBD1 (6 bases). V lost 4 bases and J lost 0, with 16 bases in between. CDR1 SGDLS and CDR2 YYNGEE come from the germline V gene. The CDR3 consists of 16 residues. CDR3 DNA: TGTGCCAGCAGCCCGACAGGAGATAAAGCTAACTATGGCTACACCTTC. This translates into CASSPTGDKANYGYTF.

The gene calls are TRBV7-2 and TRBJ2-3; tentatively, D is TRBD2 (5 bases). The CDR3 is 14 residues long. With 1 base removed from V and 5 bases from J, the gap between germline ends came to 10 bases. CDR1 is SGHTA and CDR2 is FQGNSA in the germline V gene. CDR3 loop: CASSLVLDIDTQYF. CDR3 bases: TGTGCCAGCAGCTTAGTACTAGACATAGATACGCAGTATTTT.

The chain couples TRBV5-1 to TRBJ1-1; a possible D gene is TRBD1 (6 bases). CDR1 and CDR2 from the germline V gene are SGHRS and YFSETQ. V dropped 0 bases and J dropped 4 bases, with 10 bases sitting between them. The CDR3 is made up of 14 amino acids. The CDR3 loop is CASSLGQGITEAFF. The CDR3 DNA sequence: TGCGCCAGCAGCTTGGGCCAGGGGATCACTGAAGCTTTCTTT.

This sequence joins TRBV5-6 and TRBJ2-1, with D perhaps TRBD2 (6 bases). There are 16 residues in the CDR3. V shed 4 bases and J shed 5 bases, with 19 bases lying between them. The V gene's germline CDR1 is SGHDT and CDR2 YYEEEE. This CDR3 reads CASSPPAPDYDNEQFF. DNA for the CDR3: TGTGCCAGCAGCCCACCAGCGCCGGACTATGACAATGAGCAGTTCTTC.